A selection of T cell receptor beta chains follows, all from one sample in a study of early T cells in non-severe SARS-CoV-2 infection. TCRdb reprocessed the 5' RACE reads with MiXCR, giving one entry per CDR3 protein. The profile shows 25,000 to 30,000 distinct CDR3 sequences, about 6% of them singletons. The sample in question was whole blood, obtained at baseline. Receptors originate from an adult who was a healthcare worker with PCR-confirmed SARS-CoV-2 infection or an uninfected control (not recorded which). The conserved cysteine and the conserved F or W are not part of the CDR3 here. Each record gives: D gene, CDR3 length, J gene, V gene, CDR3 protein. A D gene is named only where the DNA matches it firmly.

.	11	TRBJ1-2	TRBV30	AWSVGGFYGYT
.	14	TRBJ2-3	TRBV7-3	ASSLSRGGLRDTQY
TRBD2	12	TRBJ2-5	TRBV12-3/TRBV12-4	ASSRPSGQETQY
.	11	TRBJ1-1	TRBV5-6	ATSRDLNTEAF
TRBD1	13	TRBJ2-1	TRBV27	ASSDGTGVYNEQF
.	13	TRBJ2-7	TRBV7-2	ASSLTDRSSYEQY
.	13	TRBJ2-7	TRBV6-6	ASRMDSLGTYEQY
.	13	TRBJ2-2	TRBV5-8	ASSFQGHNTGELF
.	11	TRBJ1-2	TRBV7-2	ASSSDRSYGYT
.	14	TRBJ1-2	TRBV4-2	ASSQEWSGGIYGYT
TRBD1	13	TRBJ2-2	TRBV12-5	ASGSTGRDTGELF
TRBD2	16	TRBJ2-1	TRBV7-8	ASSLALRLAGVKHEQF
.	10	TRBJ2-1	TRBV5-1	ASGENYNEQF
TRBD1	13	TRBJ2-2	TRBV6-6	ASRGTGANTGELF
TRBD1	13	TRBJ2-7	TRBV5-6	ASSFLGDSNYEQY
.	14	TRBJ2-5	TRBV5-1	ASSRRQLGDLETQY
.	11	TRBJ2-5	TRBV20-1	SRRRGAQETQY
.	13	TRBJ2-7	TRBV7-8	ASSPSQGKAYEQY
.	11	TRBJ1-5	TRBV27	ASSWKYNQPQH
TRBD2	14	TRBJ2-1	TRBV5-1	ASSLLAGATYNEQF
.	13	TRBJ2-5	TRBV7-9	ASSLALDSQETQY
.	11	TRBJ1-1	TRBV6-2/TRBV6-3	ASSWGMNTEAF
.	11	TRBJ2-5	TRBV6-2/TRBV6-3	ASNLRVGETQY
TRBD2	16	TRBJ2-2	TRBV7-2	ASSLATSGGLPTGELF
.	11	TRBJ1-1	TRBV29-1	SVEVHRSTEAF
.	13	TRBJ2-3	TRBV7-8	ASSLFAGSTDTQY
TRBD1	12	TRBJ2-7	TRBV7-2	ASRQTGGAYEQY
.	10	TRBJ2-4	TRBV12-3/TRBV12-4	ASRPDSGTQY
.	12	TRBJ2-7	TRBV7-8	ASSLGASPYEQY